Included here is one T cell receptor (beta chain) sequence, with context. This clone appeared a single time. What this receptor recognizes is not known. Qualities for individual bases were not recorded, and no much larger clone is one base off. Unmatched junction bases come to 10, with V trimmed by 5 bases and J by 6 bases. The CDR3, from cysteine to phenylalanine, totals 14 residues. CDR3 DNA is the only sequence kept; it has 42 bases, read in frame from the first base. CDR1 and CDR2 are read off the germline V gene (reference sequence) as SEHNR and FQNEAQ. The immunoSEQ Assay, a bias-controlled multiplex PCR, was used to amplify TCRbeta CDR3 regions from genomic DNA. As for how the authors treated the data: The number of nucleated cells in each sample was estimated by amplification of reference gene primers within the assay. To quantify the absolute abundance of each unique TCRbeta CDR3 rearrangement, sequence reads were collapsed and filtered. For each sample, productive Simpson clonality was calculated as the square root of Simpson's diversity index over productive rearrangements. In its TCRdb copy, this immuneACCESS table keeps in-frame sequences only and misses some clones. Where compared with another copy, unresolved V genes explain less than half of these, and the others have no known cause. V and J calls plus clone size are reproduced from that table; the DNA served to infer D and trimming. The sample table holds tens of thousands of clones, of which roughly 80% were seen once. The ten largest clonotypes hold 5.9% of the sample.

This entry comes from a study of blood T cell repertoires in COVID-19 (TCRdb year 2020). Regarding the study in general: Samples covering the acute and convalescent phases of COVID-19 were provided by collaborators in the United States, Italy and Spain. The material from the prospective study consisted of cDNA or gDNA derived from T cells, B-cell-depleted T cells, or PBMCs. Nearly every sample came with metadata listing a de-identified subject ID, COVID-19 status, age in years and sex. The dataset comprised deeply sampled blood TCRbeta repertoires from subjects exposed to, actively infected with, or recovered from COVID-19. Samples were obtained from the ongoing ImmuneRACE study (first 160 participants) and from 1,254 subjects provided by 6 global collaborators. The repertoires were made available in a free public database intended to serve as a resource for research on the immune response to SARS-CoV-2. Where available, HLA class I and class II types were taken from metadata supplied by the sample provider and were not determined by assay-based typing. The paper as a whole reports these results and caveats: How much clinical and demographic metadata was included differed by source and by participant, and the metadata was provided uncurated.

Collaborating institutions collected whole blood in K2EDTA tubes following their own protocols. For TCRbeta analysis, collaborators shipped samples in one of three forms: frozen whole blood, isolated PBMCs, or DNA extracted from either of those sample types. The chain is encoded by TRBV7-9 joined to TRBJ2-7, with TRBD2 matching 7 junction bases. Sequencing was performed on peripheral blood. This receptor was identified in a human donor in a cohort sampled during active or convalescent COVID-19. The CDR3 is CASSQGGGDREQYF. The DNA reads as follows: TGTGCCAGCAGCCAGGGTGGGGGGGACCGCGAGCAGTACTTC. The full variable domain, with segments outside the CDR3 supplied by the reference TRBV7-9 and TRBJ2-7 proteins, appears as DTGVSQNPRHKITKRGQNVTFRCDPISEHNRLYWYRQTLGQGPEFLTYFQNEAQLEKSRLLSDRFSAERPKGSFSTLEIQRTEQGDSAMYLCASSQGGGDREQYFGPGTRLTVT.